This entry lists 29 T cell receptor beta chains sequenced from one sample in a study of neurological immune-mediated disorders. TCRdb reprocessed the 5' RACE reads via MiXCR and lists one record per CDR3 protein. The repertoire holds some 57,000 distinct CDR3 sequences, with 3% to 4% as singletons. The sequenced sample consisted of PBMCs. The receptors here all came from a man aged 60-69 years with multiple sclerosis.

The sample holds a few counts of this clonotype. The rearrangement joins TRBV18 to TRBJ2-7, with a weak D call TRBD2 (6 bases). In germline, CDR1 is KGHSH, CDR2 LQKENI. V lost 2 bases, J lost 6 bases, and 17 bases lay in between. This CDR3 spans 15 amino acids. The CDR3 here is CASSPMGGDLSEQYF. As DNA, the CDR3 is TGTGCCAGCTCACCAATGGGGGGTGACCTCTCCGAGCAGTACTTC.

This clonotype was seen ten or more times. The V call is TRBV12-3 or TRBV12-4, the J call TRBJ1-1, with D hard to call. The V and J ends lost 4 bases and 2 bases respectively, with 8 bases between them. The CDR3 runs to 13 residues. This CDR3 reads CASSYTLNTEAFF. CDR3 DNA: TGTGCCAGCAGTTACACACTTAACACTGAAGCTTTCTTT.

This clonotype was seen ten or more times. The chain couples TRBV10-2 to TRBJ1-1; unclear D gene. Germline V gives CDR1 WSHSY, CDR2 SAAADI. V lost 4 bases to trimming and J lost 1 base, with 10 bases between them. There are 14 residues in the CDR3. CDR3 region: CASSVLQANTEAFF. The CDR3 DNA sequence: TGCGCCAGCAGTGTACTTCAGGCGAACACTGAAGCTTTCTTT.

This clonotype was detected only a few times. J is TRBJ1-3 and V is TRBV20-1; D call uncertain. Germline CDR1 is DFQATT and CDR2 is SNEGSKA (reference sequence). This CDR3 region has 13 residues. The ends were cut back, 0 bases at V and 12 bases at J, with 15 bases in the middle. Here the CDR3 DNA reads TGCAGTGCTAGAGACAACTCTGGAAAAAACATATATTTT. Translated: CSARDNSGKNIYF.

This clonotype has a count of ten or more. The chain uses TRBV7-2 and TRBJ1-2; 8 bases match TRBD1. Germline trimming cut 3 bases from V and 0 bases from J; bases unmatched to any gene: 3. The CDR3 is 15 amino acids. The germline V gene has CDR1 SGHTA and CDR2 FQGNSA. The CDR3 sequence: CASSLDRVANYGYTF. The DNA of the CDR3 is TGTGCCAGCAGCTTGGACAGGGTAGCTAACTATGGCTACACCTTC.

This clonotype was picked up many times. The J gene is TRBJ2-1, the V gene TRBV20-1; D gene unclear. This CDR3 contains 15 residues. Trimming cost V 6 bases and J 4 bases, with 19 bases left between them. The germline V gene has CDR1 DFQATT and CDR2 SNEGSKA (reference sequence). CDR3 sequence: CSAPSSNSPYNEQFF. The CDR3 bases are TGCAGTGCCCCCTCCTCCAATTCACCATACAATGAGCAGTTCTTC.

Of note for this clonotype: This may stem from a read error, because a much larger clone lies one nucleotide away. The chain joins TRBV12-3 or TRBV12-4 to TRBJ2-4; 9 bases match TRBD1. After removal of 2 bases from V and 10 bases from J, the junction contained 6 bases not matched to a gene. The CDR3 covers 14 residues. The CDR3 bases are TGTGCCAGCAGTTTAAGGACAGGGGTAAAAATTCAGTACTTC. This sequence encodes CASSLRTGVKIQYF.

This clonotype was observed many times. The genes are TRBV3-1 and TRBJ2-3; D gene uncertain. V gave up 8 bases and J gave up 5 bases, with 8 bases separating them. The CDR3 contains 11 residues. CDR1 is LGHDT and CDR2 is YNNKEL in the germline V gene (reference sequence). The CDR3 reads CASRSGDTQYF. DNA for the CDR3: TGTGCCAGCCGGTCTGGAGATACGCAGTATTTT.

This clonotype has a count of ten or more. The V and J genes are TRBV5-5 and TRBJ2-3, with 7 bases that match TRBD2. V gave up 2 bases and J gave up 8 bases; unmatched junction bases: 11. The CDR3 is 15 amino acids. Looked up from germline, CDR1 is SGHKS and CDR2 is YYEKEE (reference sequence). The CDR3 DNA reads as TGTGCCAGCAGCTTCAGTGACACCCCGGGGGGTACGCAGTATTTT. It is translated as CASSFSDTPGGTQYF.

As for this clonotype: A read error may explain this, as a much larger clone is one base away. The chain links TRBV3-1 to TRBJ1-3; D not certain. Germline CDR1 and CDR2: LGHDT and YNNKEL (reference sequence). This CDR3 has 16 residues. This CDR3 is CASSQDLVSSGKTIYF. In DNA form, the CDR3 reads TGTGCCAGCAGCCAAGATCTGGTTAGCTCTGGAAAAACCATATATTTT.

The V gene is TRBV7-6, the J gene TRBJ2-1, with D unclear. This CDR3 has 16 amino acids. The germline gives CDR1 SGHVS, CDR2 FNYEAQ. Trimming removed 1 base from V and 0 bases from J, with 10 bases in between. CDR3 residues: CASSLGAGSSYNEQFF. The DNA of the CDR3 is TGTGCCAGCAGCTTAGGGGCAGGAAGCTCCTACAATGAGCAGTTCTTC. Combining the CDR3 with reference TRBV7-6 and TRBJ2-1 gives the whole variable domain GAGVSQSPRYKVTKRGQDVALRCDPISGHVSLYWYRQALGQGPEFLTYFNYEAQQDKSGLPNDRFSAERPEGSISTLTIQRTEQRDSAMYRCASSLGAGSSYNEQFFGPGTRLTVL.

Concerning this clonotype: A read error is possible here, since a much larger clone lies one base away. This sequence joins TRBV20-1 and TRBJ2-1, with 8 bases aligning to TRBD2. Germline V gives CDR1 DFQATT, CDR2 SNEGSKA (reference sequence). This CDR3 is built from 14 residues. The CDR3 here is CSASSGSIYNAQFF. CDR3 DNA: TGCAGTGCTTCGAGCGGGAGCATCTACAATGCGCAGTTCTTC.

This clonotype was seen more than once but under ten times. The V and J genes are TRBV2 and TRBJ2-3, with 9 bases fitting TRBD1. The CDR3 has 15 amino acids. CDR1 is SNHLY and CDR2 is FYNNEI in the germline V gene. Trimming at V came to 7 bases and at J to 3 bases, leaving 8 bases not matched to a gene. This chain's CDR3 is CASIYRDRVTDTQYF. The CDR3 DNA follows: TGTGCCAGCATATACCGGGACAGGGTTACAGATACGCAGTATTTT.

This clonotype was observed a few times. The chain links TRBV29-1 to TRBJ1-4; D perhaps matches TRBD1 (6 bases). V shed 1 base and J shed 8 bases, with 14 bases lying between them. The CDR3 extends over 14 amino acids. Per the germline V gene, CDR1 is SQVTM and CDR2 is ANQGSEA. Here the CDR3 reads CSVEVPGAREKLFF. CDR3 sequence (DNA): TGCAGCGTTGAAGTGCCGGGGGCAAGAGAAAAACTGTTTTTT.

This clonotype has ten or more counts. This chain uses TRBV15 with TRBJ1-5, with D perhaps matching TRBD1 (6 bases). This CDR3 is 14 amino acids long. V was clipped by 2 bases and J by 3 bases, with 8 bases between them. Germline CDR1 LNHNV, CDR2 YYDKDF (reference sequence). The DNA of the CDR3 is TGTGCCACCAGCAGAACAGGGTCCAATCAGCCCCAGCATTTT. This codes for CATSRTGSNQPQHF.

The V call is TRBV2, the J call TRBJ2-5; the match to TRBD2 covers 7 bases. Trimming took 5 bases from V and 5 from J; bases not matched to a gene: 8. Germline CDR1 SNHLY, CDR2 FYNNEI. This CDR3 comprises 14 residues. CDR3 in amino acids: CASSSRTREETQYF. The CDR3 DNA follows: TGTGCCAGCAGTTCCCGGACTAGGGAGGAGACCCAGTACTTC.

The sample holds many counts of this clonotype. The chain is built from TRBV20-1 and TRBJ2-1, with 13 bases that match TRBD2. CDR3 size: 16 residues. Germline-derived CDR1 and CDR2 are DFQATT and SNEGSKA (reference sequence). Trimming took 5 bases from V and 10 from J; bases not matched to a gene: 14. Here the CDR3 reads CSALSGLAGDRGEQFF. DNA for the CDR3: TGCAGTGCTCTTTCCGGACTAGCGGGGGACCGGGGGGAGCAGTTCTTC.

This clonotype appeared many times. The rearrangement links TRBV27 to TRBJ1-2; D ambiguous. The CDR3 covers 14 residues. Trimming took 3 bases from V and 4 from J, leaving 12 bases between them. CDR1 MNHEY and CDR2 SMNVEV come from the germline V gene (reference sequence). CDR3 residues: CASSLSGSLYGYTF. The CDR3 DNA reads TGTGCCAGCAGTTTGTCGGGGTCCCTCTATGGCTACACCTTC.

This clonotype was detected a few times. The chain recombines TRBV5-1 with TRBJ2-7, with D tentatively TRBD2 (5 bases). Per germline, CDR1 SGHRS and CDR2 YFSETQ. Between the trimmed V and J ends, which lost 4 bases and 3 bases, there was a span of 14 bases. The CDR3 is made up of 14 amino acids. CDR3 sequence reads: CASSTDFERYEQYF. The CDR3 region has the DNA TGCGCCAGCAGCACGGACTTCGAGCGCTACGAGCAGTACTTC.

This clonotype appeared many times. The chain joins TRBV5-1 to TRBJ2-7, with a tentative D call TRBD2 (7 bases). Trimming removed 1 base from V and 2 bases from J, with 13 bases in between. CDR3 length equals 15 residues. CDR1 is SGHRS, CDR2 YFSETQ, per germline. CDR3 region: CASSLTGRGTYEQYF. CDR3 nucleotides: TGCGCCAGCAGCTTGACAGGGCGGGGGACCTACGAGCAGTACTTC.

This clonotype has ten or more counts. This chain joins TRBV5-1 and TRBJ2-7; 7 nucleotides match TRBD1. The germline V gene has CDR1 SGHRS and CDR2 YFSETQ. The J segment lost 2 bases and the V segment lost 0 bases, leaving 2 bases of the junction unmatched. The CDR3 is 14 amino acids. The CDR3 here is CASSLGDRAYEQYF. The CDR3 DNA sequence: TGCGCCAGCAGCTTGGGGGACAGAGCCTACGAGCAGTACTTC.

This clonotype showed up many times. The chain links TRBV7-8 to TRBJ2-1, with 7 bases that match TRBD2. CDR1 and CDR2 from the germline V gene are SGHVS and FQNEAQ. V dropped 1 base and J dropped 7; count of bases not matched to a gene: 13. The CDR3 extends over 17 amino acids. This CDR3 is CASSLEAGGSLLNEQFF. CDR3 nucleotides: TGTGCCAGCAGCTTAGAGGCTGGCGGGAGTCTCTTGAATGAGCAGTTCTTC.

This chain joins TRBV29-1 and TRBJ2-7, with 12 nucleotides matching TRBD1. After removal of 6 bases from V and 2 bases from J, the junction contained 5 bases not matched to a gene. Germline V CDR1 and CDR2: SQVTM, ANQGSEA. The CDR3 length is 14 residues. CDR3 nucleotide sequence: TGCAGCGTCGACGGGACAGGGGGCGCCTACGAGCAGTACTTC. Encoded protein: CSVDGTGGAYEQYF.

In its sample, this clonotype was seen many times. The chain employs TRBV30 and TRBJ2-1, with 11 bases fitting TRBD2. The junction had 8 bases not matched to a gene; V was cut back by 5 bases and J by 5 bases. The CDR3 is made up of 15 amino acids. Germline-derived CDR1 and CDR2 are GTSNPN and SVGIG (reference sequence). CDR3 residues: CAWGRGTSGHNEQFF. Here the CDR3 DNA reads TGTGCCTGGGGCCGTGGGACTAGCGGACACAATGAGCAGTTCTTC.

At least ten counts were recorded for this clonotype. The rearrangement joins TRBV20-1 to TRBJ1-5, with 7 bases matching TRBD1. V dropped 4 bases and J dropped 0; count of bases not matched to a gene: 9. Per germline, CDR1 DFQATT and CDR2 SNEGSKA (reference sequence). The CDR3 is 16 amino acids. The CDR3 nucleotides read TGCAGTGCTACCTTTGGGACAGCGTATAGCAATCAGCCCCAGCATTTT. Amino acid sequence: CSATFGTAYSNQPQHF.

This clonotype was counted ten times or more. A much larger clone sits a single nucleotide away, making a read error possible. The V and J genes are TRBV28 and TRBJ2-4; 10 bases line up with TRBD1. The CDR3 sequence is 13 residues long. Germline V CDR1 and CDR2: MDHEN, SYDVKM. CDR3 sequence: CASRTGGKKIQYF. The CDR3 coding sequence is TGTGCCAGCAGGACAGGGGGCAAAAAAATTCAGTACTTC.

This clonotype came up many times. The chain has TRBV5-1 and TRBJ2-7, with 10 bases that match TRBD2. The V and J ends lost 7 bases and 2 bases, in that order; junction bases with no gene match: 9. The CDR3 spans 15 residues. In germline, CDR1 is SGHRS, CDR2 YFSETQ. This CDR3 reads CASGPGLAGAYEQYF. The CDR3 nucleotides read TGCGCCAGCGGTCCGGGGCTAGCGGGGGCCTACGAGCAGTACTTC.

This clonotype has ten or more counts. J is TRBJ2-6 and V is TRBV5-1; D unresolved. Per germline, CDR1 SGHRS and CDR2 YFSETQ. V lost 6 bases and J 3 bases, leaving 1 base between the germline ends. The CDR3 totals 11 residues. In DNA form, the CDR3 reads TGCGCCAGCAATGGGGCCAACGTCCTGACTTTC. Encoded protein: CASNGANVLTF.

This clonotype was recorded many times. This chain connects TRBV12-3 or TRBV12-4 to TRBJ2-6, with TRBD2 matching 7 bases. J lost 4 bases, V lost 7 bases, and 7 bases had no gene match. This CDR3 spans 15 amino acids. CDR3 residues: CASILGGSGANVLTF. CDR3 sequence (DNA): TGTGCCAGCATCCTGGGGGGGTCAGGGGCCAACGTCCTGACTTTC.